A selection of T cell receptor beta chains follows, all from one sample in a study of PD-1 blockade in mismatch repair-deficient tumors. Produced via immunoSEQ multiplex PCR; TCRdb's table is partial and in-frame only. The sample contains 7,000 to 9,500 clones, roughly 84% of which appear only once. These receptors' antigens are unknown. The sequencing here drew on cells cultured in vitro, taken from a patient treated with pembrolizumab. The receptors shown here come from an adult with mismatch repair-deficient cancer. Both conserved end residues are part of each CDR3. Fields, in order: D gene, J gene, clone size, V gene, CDR3 protein, CDR3 DNA. A D gene is named only where the DNA matches it firmly. Some rows have no size entry. The others give once, few or many, or a class for an expanded clone.

. | TRBJ2-7 | . | TRBV7-9 | CASSGVWEYEQYF | TGTGCCAGCAGCGGAGTATGGGAGTACGAGCAGTACTTC
. | TRBJ2-5 | . | TRBV7-8 | CASSLAMRERLTKETQYF | TGTGCCAGCAGCTTAGCGATGAGGGAGAGGCTTACTAAAGAGACCCAGTACTTC
. | TRBJ2-7 | . | TRBV10-2 | CASRGQGGYEQYF | TGCGCCAGCAGGGGGCAAGGCGGATACGAGCAGTACTTC
. | TRBJ1-1 | . | TRBV10-3 | CAISEPTGLNTEAFF | TGTGCCATCAGTGAGCCTACAGGGCTGAACACTGAAGCTTTCTTT
. | TRBJ1-4 | . | TRBV30 | CAWTRWGRAYEKLFF | TGTGCCTGGACCCGGTGGGGCAGGGCCTATGAAAAACTGTTTTTT
TRBD2 | TRBJ2-7 | . | TRBV4-1 | CASSVSGTSGSYEQYF | TGCGCCAGCAGCGTTTCAGGGACTAGCGGGTCCTACGAGCAGTACTTC
TRBD1 | TRBJ1-2 | once | TRBV10-3 | CATDGTGRGGYTF | TGTGCCACCGACGGGACAGGGAGGGGTGGCTACACCTTC
. | TRBJ1-5 | . | TRBV6-5 | CASSYAQGSGQPQHF | TGTGCCAGCAGTTACGCCCAGGGTTCAGGTCAGCCCCAGCATTTT
. | TRBJ1-4 | . | TRBV28 | CASTRGREKLFF | TGTGCCAGCACCAGGGGCCGTGAAAAACTGTTTTTT
TRBD1 | TRBJ1-6 | . | TRBV2 | CASRVTGGANSPLHF | TGTGCCAGCAGGGTTACAGGGGGCGCGAATTCACCCCTCCACTTT
TRBD1 | TRBJ1-5 | . | TRBV19 | CASRVATGAGNQPQHF | TGTGCCAGTAGGGTAGCGACAGGGGCGGGTAATCAGCCCCAGCATTTT
. | TRBJ1-1 | once | TRBV27 | CASRYRAGSTEAFF | TGTGCCAGCAGATACAGGGCGGGGAGCACTGAAGCTTTCTTT
TRBD1 | TRBJ1-5 | . | TRBV2 | CASRATGSNQPQHF | TGTGCCAGCAGGGCGACAGGGAGCAATCAGCCCCAGCATTTT
TRBD1 | TRBJ2-1 | . | TRBV7-3 | CASSQRQGLVHNEQFF | TGTGCCAGCAGCCAACGACAGGGATTGGTCCACAATGAGCAGTTCTTC
. | TRBJ2-3 | . | TRBV13 | CASSLVLDTQYF | TGTGCCAGCAGCTTAGTCTTGGATACGCAGTATTTT
. | TRBJ1-2 | . | TRBV28 | CASSPNTRGGNGYTF | TGTGCCAGCAGTCCGAATACCCGCGGAGGGAATGGCTACACCTTC
TRBD2 | TRBJ2-7 | . | TRBV28 | CASSHSGIAGLSSYEQYF | TGTGCCAGCAGTCACTCGGGGATAGCGGGTTTAAGCTCCTACGAGCAGTACTTC
. | TRBJ1-1 | . | TRBV6-6 | CASRQGRKNTEAFF | TGTGCCAGCAGACAGGGACGGAAGAACACTGAAGCTTTCTTT
. | TRBJ2-3 | . | TRBV4-1 | CASSLIVGRTDTQYF | TGCGCCAGCAGCCTAATAGTCGGCCGCACAGATACGCAGTATTTT
. | TRBJ2-2 | . | TRBV28 | CASRLRSWGSDTGELFF | TGTGCCAGCCGGCTCCGTAGCTGGGGTTCCGACACCGGGGAGCTGTTTTTT
TRBD1 | TRBJ1-2 | few | TRBV27 | CASSPYDRGEGYTF | TGTGCCAGCAGTCCCTACGACAGGGGAGAGGGCTACACCTTC
. | TRBJ1-2 | . | TRBV6-6 | CASRPTDRIANYGYTF | TGTGCCAGCAGACCCACCGACAGGATCGCTAACTATGGCTACACCTTC
. | TRBJ2-7 | . | TRBV6-5 | CASSYGPLAPYEQYF | TGTGCCAGCAGTTACGGGCCTTTGGCCCCCTACGAGCAGTACTTC
. | TRBJ1-1 | . | TRBV6-6 | CASSSSGGTEAFF | TGTGCCAGCAGTTCCTCAGGCGGGACTGAAGCTTTCTTT
. | TRBJ2-3 | . | TRBV7-9 | CASSLPRDFRTDTQYF | TGTGCCAGCAGCTTACCCAGGGACTTTCGCACAGATACGCAGTATTTT
. | TRBJ1-2 | . | TRBV2 | CASTLRLIAPYGYTF | TGTGCCAGCACCCTACGACTCATCGCCCCTTATGGCTACACCTTC
. | TRBJ2-5 | . | TRBV5-1 | CASSLAANHQETQYF | TGCGCCAGCAGCTTGGCGGCCAACCACCAAGAGACCCAGTACTTC
TRBD2 | TRBJ2-1 | . | TRBV5-1 | CASSPLTSGRAGDEQFF | TGCGCCAGCAGCCCGTTAACTAGCGGGAGGGCCGGAGATGAGCAGTTCTTC
. | TRBJ2-7 | . | TRBV28 | CASNRAGNSYEQYF | TGTGCCAGCAACAGGGCTGGGAACTCCTACGAGCAGTACTTC
. | TRBJ2-7 | . | TRBV2 | CASSTAGTPNPRSYEQYF | TGTGCCAGCAGCACCGCGGGGACCCCGAACCCCCGCTCCTACGAGCAGTACTTC
. | TRBJ2-7 | . | TRBV28 | CASSFQGPYEQYF | TGTGCCAGCAGTTTTCAGGGTCCCTACGAGCAGTACTTC
. | TRBJ2-7 | once | TRBV28 | CASSFSPVRSEQYF | TGTGCCAGCAGTTTTAGTCCGGTTAGGTCCGAGCAGTACTTC
. | TRBJ1-1 | . | TRBV18 | CASSPYKLQGQTSTEAFF | TGTGCCAGCTCGCCGTATAAACTACAAGGGCAGACGTCCACTGAAGCTTTCTTT
TRBD1 | TRBJ2-1 | . | TRBV9 | CASSITGGIQFF | TGTGCCAGCAGCATTACAGGGGGCATACAGTTCTTC
TRBD1 | TRBJ1-2 | . | TRBV7-3 | CASSLIRQGSNYGYTF | TGTGCCAGCAGCTTGATACGACAGGGAAGTAACTATGGCTACACCTTC
TRBD1 | TRBJ2-1 | . | TRBV5-5 | CASSGRHKGTEEQFF | TGTGCCAGCAGCGGCCGACATAAAGGGACAGAGGAGCAGTTCTTC
. | TRBJ1-1 | once | TRBV19 | CASSMAGTTEAFF | TGTGCCAGTAGTATGGCAGGGACCACTGAAGCTTTCTTT
. | TRBJ1-4 | once | TRBV5-1 | CASSLEGAGEKLFF | TGCGCCAGCAGCTTGGAAGGGGCGGGAGAAAAACTGTTTTTT
. | TRBJ2-1 | . | TRBV5-1 | CASSLAGGGGPYNEQFF | TGCGCCAGCAGCCTGGCCGGGGGCGGGGGTCCCTACAATGAGCAGTTCTTC
. | TRBJ2-1 | . | TRBV7-7 | CASSPGPYNEQFF | TGTGCTAGCAGCCCGGGACCGTACAATGAGCAGTTCTTC
TRBD1 | TRBJ2-7 | . | TRBV6-5 | CASSYSGTDIYEQYF | TGTGCCAGCAGCTACTCCGGGACAGATATCTACGAGCAGTACTTC
. | TRBJ1-1 | . | TRBV28 | CASSLGGQGTEAFF | TGTGCCAGCAGTTTAGGGGGACAAGGCACTGAAGCTTTCTTT